This T cell receptor (beta chain) was found in a study of T cell responses to AZD1222 COVID-19 vaccine. Points from the study as a whole: Breadth and depth of Spike-specific TCRs rose after two AZD1222 doses. Across spike, vaccine-associated CD4 TCRs were found, dominant at 160-218 and 743-854.

Note on this clone: The antigen is undetermined.

Trimming stripped 0 bases from V and 3 bases from J, with 4 bases between. CDR3 length equals 12 residues. From germline, CDR1 is SGHDT and CDR2 YYEEEE. Clones were sequenced by immunoSEQ multiplex PCR, and TCRdb holds only the in-frame ones, with some missing. This sample yields 100,000 to 150,000 clones, of which about 93% are seen a single time; 4% to 4.5% belongs to the top ten. V gene TRBV5-6 combines with J gene TRBJ2-7; the D is unclear. The clonotype comes from an adult who received the MenACWY meningococcal vaccine as a control. The sequencing here drew on peripheral blood, taken 28 days after the second dose of the MenACWY control vaccine. DNA of the CDR3: TGTGCCAGCAGCTTGGAACTCTACGAGCAGTACTTC. It encodes CASSLELYEQYF.